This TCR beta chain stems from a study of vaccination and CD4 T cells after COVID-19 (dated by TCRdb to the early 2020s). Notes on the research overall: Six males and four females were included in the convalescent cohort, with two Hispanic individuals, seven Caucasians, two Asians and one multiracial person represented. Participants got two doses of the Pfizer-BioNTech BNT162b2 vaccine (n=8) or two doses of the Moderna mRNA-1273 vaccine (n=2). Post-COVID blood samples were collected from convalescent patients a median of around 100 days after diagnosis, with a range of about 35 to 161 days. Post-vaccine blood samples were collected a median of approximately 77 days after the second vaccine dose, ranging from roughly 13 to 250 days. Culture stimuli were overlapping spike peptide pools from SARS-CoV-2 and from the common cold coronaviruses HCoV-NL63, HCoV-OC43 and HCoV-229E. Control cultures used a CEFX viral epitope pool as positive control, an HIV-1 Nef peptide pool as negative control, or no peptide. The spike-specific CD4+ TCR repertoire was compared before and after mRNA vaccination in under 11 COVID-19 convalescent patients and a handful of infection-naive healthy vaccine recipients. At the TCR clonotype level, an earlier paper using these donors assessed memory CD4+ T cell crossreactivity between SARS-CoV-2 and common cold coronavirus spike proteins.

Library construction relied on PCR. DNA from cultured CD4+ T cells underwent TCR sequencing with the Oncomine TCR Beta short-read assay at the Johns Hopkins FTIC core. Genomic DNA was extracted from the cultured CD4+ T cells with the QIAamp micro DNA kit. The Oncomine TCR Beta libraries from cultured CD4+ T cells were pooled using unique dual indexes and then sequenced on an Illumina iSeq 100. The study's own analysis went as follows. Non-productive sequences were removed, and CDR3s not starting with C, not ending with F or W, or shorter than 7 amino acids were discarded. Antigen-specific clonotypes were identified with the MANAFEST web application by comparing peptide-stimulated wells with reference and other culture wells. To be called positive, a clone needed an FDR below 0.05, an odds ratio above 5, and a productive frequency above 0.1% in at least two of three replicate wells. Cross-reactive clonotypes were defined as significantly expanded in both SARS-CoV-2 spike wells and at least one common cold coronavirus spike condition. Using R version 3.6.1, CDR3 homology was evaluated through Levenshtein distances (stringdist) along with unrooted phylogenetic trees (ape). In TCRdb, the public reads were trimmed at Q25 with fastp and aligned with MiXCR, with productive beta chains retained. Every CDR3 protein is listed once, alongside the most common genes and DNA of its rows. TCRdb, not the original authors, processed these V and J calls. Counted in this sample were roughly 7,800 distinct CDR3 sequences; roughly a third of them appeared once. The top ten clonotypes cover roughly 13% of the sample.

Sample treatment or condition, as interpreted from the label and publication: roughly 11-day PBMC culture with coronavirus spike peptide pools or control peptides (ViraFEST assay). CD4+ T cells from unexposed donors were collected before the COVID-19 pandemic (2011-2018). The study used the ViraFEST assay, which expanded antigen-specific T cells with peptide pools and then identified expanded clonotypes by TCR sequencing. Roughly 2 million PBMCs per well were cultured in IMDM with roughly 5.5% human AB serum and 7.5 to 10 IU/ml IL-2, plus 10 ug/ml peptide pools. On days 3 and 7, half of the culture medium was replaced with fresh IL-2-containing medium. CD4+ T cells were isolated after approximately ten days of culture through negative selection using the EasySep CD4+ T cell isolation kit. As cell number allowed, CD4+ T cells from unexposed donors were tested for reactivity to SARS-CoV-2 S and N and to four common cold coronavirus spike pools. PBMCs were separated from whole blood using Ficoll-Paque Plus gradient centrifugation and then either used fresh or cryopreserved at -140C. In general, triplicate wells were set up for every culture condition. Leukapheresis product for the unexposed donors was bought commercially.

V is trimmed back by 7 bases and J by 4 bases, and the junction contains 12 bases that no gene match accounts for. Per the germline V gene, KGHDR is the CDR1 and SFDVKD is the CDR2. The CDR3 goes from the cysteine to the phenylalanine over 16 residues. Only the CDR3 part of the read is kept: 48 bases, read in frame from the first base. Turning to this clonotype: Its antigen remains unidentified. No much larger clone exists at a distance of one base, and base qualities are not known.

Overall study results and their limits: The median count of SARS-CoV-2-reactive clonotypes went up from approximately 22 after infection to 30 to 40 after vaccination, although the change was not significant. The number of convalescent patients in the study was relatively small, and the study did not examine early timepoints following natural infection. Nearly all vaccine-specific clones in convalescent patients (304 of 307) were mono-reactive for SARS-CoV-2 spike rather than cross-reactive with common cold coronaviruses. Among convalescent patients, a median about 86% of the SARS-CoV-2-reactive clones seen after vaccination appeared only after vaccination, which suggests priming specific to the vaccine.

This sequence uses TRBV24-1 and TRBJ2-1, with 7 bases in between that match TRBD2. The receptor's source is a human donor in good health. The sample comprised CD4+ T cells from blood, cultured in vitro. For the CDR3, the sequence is CATRTTKGAGYNEQFF. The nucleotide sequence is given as TGTGCCACCAGAACCACTAAGGGAGCGGGGTACAATGAGCAGTTCTTC.